These 22 T cell receptor beta chains came from one sample sequenced in a study of monozygotic twins with inflammatory bowel disease. TCRdb reanalyzed the 5' RACE reads, giving one entry per CDR3 protein sequence and no DNA. The table lists some 300,000 distinct CDR3 sequences. Sequencing used blood. The receptor set was obtained from a human donor with ulcerative colitis or Crohn's disease, or a healthy co-twin of an affected twin (not recorded which).

The V and J genes are TRBV12-3 or TRBV12-4 and TRBJ2-3; TCRdb's assignment of TRBD1 cannot be checked, as there is no DNA. The length of the CDR3 is 17 residues. CDR3 region: CASSPIPGQYFADTQYF.

The CDR3 loop reads CASSLTEPGLVQETQYF. V gene TRBV7-7 combines with J gene TRBJ2-5; TCRdb names TRBD2, which stays unverified in the absence of DNA. Germline-derived CDR1 and CDR2 are SSHAT and FNYEAQ (reference sequence). The CDR3 runs 17 residues.

This chain connects TRBV15 to TRBJ1-5. The germline V gene has CDR1 LNHNV and CDR2 YYDKDF (reference sequence). There are 13 residues in the CDR3. The CDR3 loop is CATGNVFNQPQHF.

The CDR3 region is CASRTSTDTQYF. The chain joins TRBV6-5 to TRBJ2-3. This CDR3 has 12 amino acids. CDR1 is MNHEY and CDR2 is SVGAGI in the germline V gene.

This chain connects TRBV14 to TRBJ2-3; TCRdb outputs TRBD1, but without DNA this stays unchecked. CDR1 and CDR2 from the germline V gene are SGHDN and FVKESK. The CDR3 spans 14 residues. The CDR3 loop is CASSLAGVWGTQYF.

This chain uses TRBV18 with TRBJ2-1; TCRdb picks TRBD1, but there is no DNA to check that call. The CDR3 is made up of 16 amino acids. CDR1 and CDR2 (germline): KGHSH, LQKENI. CDR3 sequence reads: CASSPGVWPPYNEQFF.

The chain recombines TRBV18 with TRBJ1-5; TCRdb lists TRBD1, though no DNA is available to test this call. CDR3 length: 16 residues. Germline V gives CDR1 KGHSH, CDR2 LQKENI. The CDR3 loop reads CASSPIFQGGNQPQHF.

The chain couples TRBV30 to TRBJ2-3; TCRdb picks TRBD2, but there is no DNA to check that call. This CDR3 comprises 13 residues. Germline V gene sequence: CDR1 GTSNPN, CDR2 SVGIG (reference sequence). This CDR3 reads CAWVAGGTDTQYF.

This chain joins TRBV10-3 and TRBJ2-3. Germline V CDR1 and CDR2: ENHRY, SYGVKD. There are 13 residues in the CDR3. CDR3 sequence: CAISIASTDTQYF.

The chain uses TRBV12-3 or TRBV12-4 and TRBJ2-2; TCRdb's D call, TRBD2, is unchecked because there is no DNA. The CDR3 contains 14 residues. CDR3 region: CASRRTEATGELFF.

This chain uses TRBV3-1 with TRBJ1-1; checking the TCRdb D call of TRBD1 is not possible without DNA. This CDR3 spans 16 amino acids. Germline lookup yields CDR1 LGHDT and CDR2 YNNKEL (reference sequence). CDR3 loop: CASSQVYRGQSTEAFF.

The V gene is TRBV20-1, the J gene TRBJ1-6. The germline gives CDR1 DFQATT, CDR2 SNEGSKA (reference sequence). The CDR3 length is 17 residues. This CDR3 is CSARGPEQFSYNSPLHF.

The chain joins TRBV2 to TRBJ1-1. Germline V gene data show CDR1 as SNHLY and CDR2 as FYNNEI. CDR3 length: 14 residues. CDR3 loop: CASRERQTNTEAFF.

The chain combines TRBV20-1 with TRBJ2-3. Germline CDR1 DFQATT, CDR2 SNEGSKA (reference sequence). The length of the CDR3 is 13 residues. Here the CDR3 reads CSASTGGTDTQYF.

The genes are TRBV28 and TRBJ2-5; TCRdb proposes TRBD2, but this gene call is untestable without DNA. Germline assignment: CDR1 MDHEN and CDR2 SYDVKM. CDR3 length equals 12 residues. The CDR3 sequence: CASSLKAGTQYF.

The chain joins TRBV6-5 to TRBJ2-5. The CDR3 is 14 residues long. Germline assignment: CDR1 MNHEY and CDR2 SVGAGI. CDR3 residues: CSSSYGRGRETQYF.

V usage is TRBV5-6 and J usage is TRBJ2-1; the TRBD2 assignment by TCRdb is unverifiable without DNA. Germline lookup yields CDR1 SGHDT and CDR2 YYEEEE. The CDR3 totals 15 residues. This chain's CDR3 is CASSLGSGSADEQFF. Using reference TRBV5-6 and TRBJ2-1 for the parts outside the CDR3, the full variable domain is DAGVTQSPTHLIKTRGQQVTLRCSPKSGHDTVSWYQQALGQGPQFIFQYYEEEERQRGNFPDRFSGHQFPNYSSELNVNALLLGDSALYLCASSLGSGSADEQFFGPGTRLTVL.

The genes are TRBV28 and TRBJ2-6. CDR3 length: 13 amino acids. Germline lookup yields CDR1 MDHEN and CDR2 SYDVKM. CDR3 in amino acids: CASSSGSTNVLTF.

The chain recombines TRBV27 with TRBJ2-5. CDR1 and CDR2 from the germline V gene are MNHEY and SMNVEV (reference sequence). CDR3 length equals 14 residues. The CDR3 region is CASGVERSQETQYF.

CDR3 sequence reads: CAHRTSGTYEQYF. This rearrangement joins TRBV30 to TRBJ2-7; TCRdb's assignment of TRBD2 cannot be checked, as there is no DNA. Germline V CDR1 and CDR2: GTSNPN, SVGIG (reference sequence). This CDR3 spans 13 amino acids.

This rearrangement joins TRBV14 to TRBJ1-2; checking the TCRdb D call of TRBD1 is not possible without DNA. This CDR3 spans 16 amino acids. The germline V gene encodes CDR1 SGHDN and CDR2 FVKESK. The CDR3 sequence is CASSQGQAGQGIGYTF. The full variable domain, with the rest looked up from reference TRBV14 and TRBJ1-2, is EAGVTQFPSHSVIEKGQTVTLRCDPISGHDNLYWYRRVMGKEIKFLLHFVKESKQDESGMPNNRFLAERTGGTYSTLKVQPAELEDSGVYFCASSQGQAGQGIGYTFGSGTRLTVV.

V gene TRBV5-1 combines with J gene TRBJ2-3; no DNA is available, so the TRBD2 call from TCRdb remains unchecked. The CDR3 is made up of 14 amino acids. Germline V lookup: CDR1 SGHRS, CDR2 YFSETQ. The CDR3 region is CASALAVSTDTQYF. The full variable domain, its missing parts supplied by reference TRBV5-1 and TRBJ2-3, is KAGVTQTPRYLIKTRGQQVTLSCSPISGHRSVSWYQQTPGQGLQFLFEYFSETQRNKGNFPGRFSGRQFSNSRSEMNVSTLELGDSALYLCASALAVSTDTQYFGPGTRLTVL.